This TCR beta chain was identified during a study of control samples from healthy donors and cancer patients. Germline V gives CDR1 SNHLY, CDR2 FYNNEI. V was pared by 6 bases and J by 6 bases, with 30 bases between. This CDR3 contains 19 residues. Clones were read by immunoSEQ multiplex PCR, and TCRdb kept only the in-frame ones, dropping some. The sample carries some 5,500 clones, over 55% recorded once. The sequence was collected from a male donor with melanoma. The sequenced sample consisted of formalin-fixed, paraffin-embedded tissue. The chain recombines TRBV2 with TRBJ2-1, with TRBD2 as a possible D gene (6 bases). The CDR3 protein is CASSLLVGFCGIWCNEQFF. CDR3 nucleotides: TGTGCCAGCAGCCTCCTGGTTGGGTTTTGCGGGATTTGGTGCAATGAGCAGTTCTTC.